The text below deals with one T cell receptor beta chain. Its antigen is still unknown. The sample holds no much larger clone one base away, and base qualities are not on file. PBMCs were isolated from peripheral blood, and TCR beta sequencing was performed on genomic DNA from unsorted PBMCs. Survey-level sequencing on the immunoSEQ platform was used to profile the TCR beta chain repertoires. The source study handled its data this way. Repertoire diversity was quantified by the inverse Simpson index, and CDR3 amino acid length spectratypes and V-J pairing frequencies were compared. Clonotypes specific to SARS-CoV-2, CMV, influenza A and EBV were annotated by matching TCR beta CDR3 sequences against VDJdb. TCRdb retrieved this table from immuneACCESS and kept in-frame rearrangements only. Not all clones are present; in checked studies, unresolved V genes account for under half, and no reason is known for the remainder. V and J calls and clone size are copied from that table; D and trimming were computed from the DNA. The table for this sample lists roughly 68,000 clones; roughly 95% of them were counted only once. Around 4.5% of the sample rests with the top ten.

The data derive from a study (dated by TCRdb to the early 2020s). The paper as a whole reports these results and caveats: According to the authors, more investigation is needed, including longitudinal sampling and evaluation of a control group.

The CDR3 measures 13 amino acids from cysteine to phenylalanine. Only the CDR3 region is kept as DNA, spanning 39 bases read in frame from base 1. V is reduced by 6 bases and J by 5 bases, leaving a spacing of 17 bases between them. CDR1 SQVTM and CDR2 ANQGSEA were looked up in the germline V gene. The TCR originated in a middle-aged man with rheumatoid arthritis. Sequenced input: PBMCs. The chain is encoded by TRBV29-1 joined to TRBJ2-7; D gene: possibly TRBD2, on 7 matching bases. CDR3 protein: CSVRGQGIHEQYF. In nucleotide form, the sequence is TGCAGCGTGCGGGGGCAGGGAATCCACGAGCAGTACTTC.